Listed here are 11 T cell receptor beta chains from one sample, sequenced in a study of beta chain features in type 1 diabetes (dated by TCRdb to the late 2010s). Library preparation used the immunoSEQ multiplex PCR assay. All of the isolated RNA was reverse transcribed with the High Capacity cDNA Reverse Transcription Kit, so expressed TCRB transcripts were sequenced. TCRdb limited this immuneACCESS table to in-frame rearrangements with V and J called. A share of clones is missing; checked studies link under half to unresolved V genes, and the rest is unexplained. This sample comprises 600,000 to 700,000 clones, over 10% of them detected only once. The ten largest clones represent less than 0.025% of the sample. These receptors have no known antigen. General study outcomes and caveats: A moderate but significant shortening of TCRB CDR3 length was observed in type 1 diabetes patients in all four CD4+ subsets.

Sample: naive CD4+ T cells from blood. The cell subset or site label here, explained by the study, means: true naive CD4+ T cells. Receptors originate from a man aged 18 to 30 with type 1 diabetes.

The chain joins TRBV27 to TRBJ2-7; D not certain. This CDR3 has 13 residues. Germline CDR1 MNHEY, CDR2 SMNVEV (reference sequence). V shed 6 bases and J shed 3 bases, with 12 bases lying between them. CDR3 sequence: CASSRTLIYEQYF. DNA for the CDR3: TGTGCCAGCAGCAGGACCTTGATCTACGAGCAGTACTTC.

There are a few counts of this clone. The chain recombines TRBV10-3 with TRBJ2-6; either TRBD1 or TRBD2 may fit D (6 bases each). Germline lookup yields CDR1 ENHRY and CDR2 SYGVKD. Trimming left V 6 bases short and J 1 base short, with 19 bases between. This CDR3 spans 18 amino acids. The CDR3 loop is CAISPQRGERSGANVLTF. CDR3 coding DNA: TGTGCCATCAGCCCCCAAAGGGGGGAGAGGTCTGGGGCCAACGTCCTGACTTTC.

This rearrangement joins TRBV4-1 to TRBJ1-1; D is unresolved. There are 17 residues in the CDR3. V shed 0 bases and J shed 0 bases, with 14 bases lying between them. The germline gives CDR1 MGHRA, CDR2 YSYEKL. This chain's CDR3 is CASSQDRLDTMNTEAFF. CDR3 nucleotide sequence: TGCGCCAGCAGCCAAGATCGGCTCGATACCATGAACACTGAAGCTTTCTTT.

This clone was seen a handful of times. This rearrangement joins TRBV5-4 to TRBJ2-3; D is undetermined. The CDR3 is 13 amino acids. V lost 6 bases and J 6 bases, leaving 14 bases between the germline ends. Germline V gene data show CDR1 as SGHNT and CDR2 as YYREEE (reference sequence). As DNA, the CDR3 is TGTGCCAGCACGCTTCCCAGGACGGATACGCAGTATTTT. It is translated as CASTLPRTDTQYF.

This clone appeared a few times. J is TRBJ1-1 and V is TRBV28; D is uncertain. The CDR3 consists of 15 residues. The V gene lost 2 bases and the J gene lost 3 bases, with 13 bases spanning the gap. Germline V gene data show CDR1 as MDHEN and CDR2 as SYDVKM. DNA for the CDR3: TGTGCCAGCAGTTTAAGCGGTGGGGTGGACACTGAAGCTTTCTTT. Amino acids: CASSLSGGVDTEAFF. Together with reference TRBV28 and TRBJ1-1, the CDR3 gives the full variable domain: DVKVTQSSRYLVKRTGEKVFLECVQDMDHENMFWYRQDPGLGLRLIYFSYDVKMKEKGDIPEGYSVSREKKERFSLILESASTNQTSMYLCASSLSGGVDTEAFFGQGTRLTVV.

This chain connects TRBV7-9 to TRBJ2-7, with 8 bases lining up with TRBD1. The V gene end was trimmed by 1 base and the J gene end by 6 bases; junction bases not matched to a gene: 5. CDR1 SEHNR and CDR2 FQNEAQ come from the germline V gene (reference sequence). The CDR3 covers 14 residues. The CDR3 loop reads CASSLELRGREQYF. The DNA of the CDR3 is TGTGCCAGCAGCTTAGAACTCAGGGGGCGCGAGCAGTACTTC.

The rearrangement uses TRBV5-1 and TRBJ1-1; 7 bases are a match to TRBD1. J was trimmed by 0 bases and V by 4 bases; bases with no gene match: 6. CDR1 is SGHRS and CDR2 is YFSETQ in the germline V gene. The CDR3 has 15 residues. The CDR3 DNA sequence: TGCGCCAGCAGCCCCGGACAGGTCCTGAACACTGAAGCTTTCTTT. This encodes CASSPGQVLNTEAFF.

The V and J genes are TRBV7-9 and TRBJ2-4; no reliable D call. This CDR3 is built from 11 residues. Trimming removed 4 bases at V and 9 bases at J, with 7 bases between. CDR1 is SEHNR and CDR2 is FQNEAQ in the germline V gene (reference sequence). The CDR3 is CASSSGVIQYF. The CDR3 DNA sequence: TGTGCCAGCAGCTCGGGTGTCATTCAGTACTTC.

This clone came up a few times. V and J are TRBV29-1 and TRBJ1-1; D is undetermined. Trimming stripped 7 bases from V and 1 base from J, with 13 bases between. This CDR3 has 13 amino acids. Germline CDR1 SQVTM, CDR2 ANQGSEA. CDR3 sequence (DNA): TGCAGCGCTGAGGGCCGGCAGAACACTGAAGCTTTCTTT. Translated, it gives CSAEGRQNTEAFF.

V gene TRBV7-6 combines with J gene TRBJ2-5; no clear D. Germline loops: CDR1 SGHVS, CDR2 FNYEAQ. V was shortened by 2 bases and J by 2 bases, with 12 bases between the two germline ends. This CDR3 contains 15 residues. As DNA, the CDR3 is TGTGCCAGCAGCTTATTACGGGTCCCTCAAGAGACCCAGTACTTC. Translated: CASSLLRVPQETQYF.

This clone was found a few times. V gene TRBV4-1 combines with J gene TRBJ1-3; D remains unclear. Germline CDR1 is MGHRA and CDR2 is YSYEKL. V lost 1 base and J 8 bases, leaving 12 bases between the germline ends. This CDR3 is 14 amino acids long. For the CDR3, the DNA is TGCGCCAGCAGCCAAGGGGAGCTCGTCTACACCATATATTTT. As protein: CASSQGELVYTIYF.